The clone carrying this T cell receptor (beta chain) was seen only a few times. With 6 bases clipped from V and 2 bases from J, the junction kept 6 bases outside the gene matches. The germline gives CDR1 SGHRS, CDR2 YFSETQ. The CDR3 is 14 residues long. This entry comes from a study of T-cell memory formation after mild COVID-19. It was 5'RACE with constant-segment primers that produced the TCR alpha and TCR beta cDNA libraries, which carried sample barcodes and UMIs. Each CDR3 protein gets one entry after TCRdb re-called the 5' RACE reads with MiXCR. The sample lists about 560,000 distinct CDR3 sequences, roughly 17% occurring once.

Specimen: PBMCs or a T cell subset sorted from them (not recorded which). V usage is TRBV5-1 and J usage is TRBJ2-7; TRBD1 matches 9 bases. This clonotype originated in an adult woman who had mild COVID-19 (a few samples of this study predate the infection). Cell type and time point are not known. The CDR3 nucleotides read TGCGCCAGCACCCTAGGGACAGGGACCTACGAGCAGTACTTC. Translated, it gives CASTLGTGTYEQYF.